This entry describes one T cell receptor (beta chain). Libraries were prepared by immunoSEQ multiplex PCR; TCRdb keeps only in-frame clonotypes and omits some of them. The data contain 55,000 to 80,000 clones, around 88% of them singletons. This sample is drawn from a study of blood T cell repertoires in COVID-19. The wider study: Whether acute or convalescent, the COVID-19 samples came from the United States, Italy and Spain.

This CDR3 is built from 15 residues. Germline values: CDR1 SGHNT, CDR2 YYREEE (reference sequence). Deletions cut 2 bases from V and 0 bases from J, with 10 bases between. This sequence originates from a human donor in a cohort sampled during active COVID-19. The chain couples TRBV5-4 to TRBJ2-3; D is possibly TRBD2 (5 bases). Material for sequencing was peripheral blood. The CDR3 bases are TGTGCCAGCAGCTTTCGGACTGTTAGCACAGATACGCAGTATTTT. It translates to CASSFRTVSTDTQYF.